This T cell receptor (beta chain) was recorded in a study of blood T cell repertoires in COVID-19. CDR1 and CDR2 (germline): MNHEY, SVGAGI. The J segment lost 6 bases and the V segment lost 6 bases, leaving 4 bases of the junction unmatched. The CDR3 is 13 residues long. The data were produced by immunoSEQ multiplex PCR, yet TCRdb's version contains in-frame clones alone and is incomplete. The sample lists around 170,000 clones, less than 85% seen once, with over 9.5% in the top ten. This clone was seen a single time. The TCR was taken from a man in his forties or fifties who had recovered from COVID-19. The chain recombines TRBV6-5 with TRBJ2-2; 7 nucleotides align to TRBD1. Sequencing used PBMCs or T cells enriched from blood (not recorded which). CDR3 sequence (DNA): TGTGCCAGCAGCAGTCAGGGGGCCGGGGAGCTGTTTTTT. Translated, it gives CASSSQGAGELFF.